This entry lists 7 T cell receptor beta chains sequenced from one sample in a study of blood T cell repertoires in COVID-19. Profiling relied on immunoSEQ multiplex PCR, and the TCRdb table lists in-frame clones only, not all of them. The sample lists approximately 300,000 clones, 89% seen once, with 6.4% in the top ten. The sample consisted of peripheral blood. The source of these receptors is a man aged 18 to 29 who had recovered from COVID-19.

V is TRBV4-2 and J is TRBJ1-6, with 12 bases that match TRBD1. This CDR3 has 18 amino acids. Germline V gene data show CDR1 as LGHNA and CDR2 as YNFKEQ. Trimming at V came to 4 bases and at J to 2 bases, leaving 6 bases not matched to a gene. The CDR3 here is CASSPEGTGGAYNSPLHF. CDR3 nucleotide sequence: TGTGCCAGCAGCCCAGAGGGGACAGGGGGCGCCTATAATTCACCCCTCCACTTT.

The chain uses TRBV7-6 and TRBJ2-3, with TRBD2 as a possible D gene (6 bases). Trimming removed 2 bases at V and 2 bases at J, with 14 bases between. The CDR3 is 16 amino acids. CDR1 SGHVS and CDR2 FNYEAQ come from the germline V gene. CDR3 sequence: CASSLSGGIYTDTQYF. The CDR3 nucleotides are TGTGCCAGCAGCTTAAGCGGAGGGATCTACACAGATACGCAGTATTTT.

The chain employs TRBV7-6 and TRBJ2-7, with D possibly TRBD2 on 5 matching bases. CDR1 and CDR2 (germline): SGHVS, FNYEAQ. V was clipped by 5 bases and J by 2 bases, with 13 bases between them. The length of the CDR3 is 14 residues. DNA of the CDR3: TGTGCCAGCAGCCCACTAGACGCACCCTACGAGCAGTACTTC. This translates into CASSPLDAPYEQYF.

The CDR3 spells CASSPQITSVANNEQFF. The CDR3 DNA reads TGTGCCAGCAGCCCCCAAATAACTAGCGTAGCCAACAATGAGCAGTTCTTC. This chain uses TRBV9 with TRBJ2-1; TRBD2 aligns across 7 bases. The CDR3 sequence is 17 residues long. Trimming took 4 bases from V and 5 from J; bases not matched to a gene: 15. The germline CDR1 and CDR2 sequences are SGDLS and YYNGEE.

This chain joins TRBV6-5 and TRBJ1-1, with 7 bases aligning to TRBD1. Trimming cost V 7 bases and J 5 bases; bases outside gene matches: 10. The CDR3 length is 14 residues. Germline CDR1 reads MNHEY; CDR2 reads SVGAGI. The CDR3 DNA is TGTGCCAGCATGGAAGGGCAGGGGGGTACTGAAGCTTTCTTT. This sequence encodes CASMEGQGGTEAFF.

This chain joins TRBV5-4 and TRBJ1-1; D is unresolved. There are 13 residues in the CDR3. V lost 3 bases to trimming and J lost 0 bases, with 6 bases between them. Germline CDR1 SGHNT, CDR2 YYREEE (reference sequence). The CDR3 spells CASSYTMNTEAFF. The CDR3 DNA sequence: TGTGCCAGCAGCTACACGATGAACACTGAAGCTTTCTTT.

This chain connects TRBV11-2 to TRBJ2-7; TRBD1 is a possible D gene (7 bases). V dropped 1 base and J dropped 4 bases, with 14 bases sitting between them. From germline, CDR1 is SGHAT and CDR2 FQNNGV. CDR3 length: 15 amino acids. CDR3 sequence (DNA): TGTGCCAGCAGCTTAGGGGTTGCGGGACAGTACGAGCAGTACTTC. Its translation: CASSLGVAGQYEQYF.